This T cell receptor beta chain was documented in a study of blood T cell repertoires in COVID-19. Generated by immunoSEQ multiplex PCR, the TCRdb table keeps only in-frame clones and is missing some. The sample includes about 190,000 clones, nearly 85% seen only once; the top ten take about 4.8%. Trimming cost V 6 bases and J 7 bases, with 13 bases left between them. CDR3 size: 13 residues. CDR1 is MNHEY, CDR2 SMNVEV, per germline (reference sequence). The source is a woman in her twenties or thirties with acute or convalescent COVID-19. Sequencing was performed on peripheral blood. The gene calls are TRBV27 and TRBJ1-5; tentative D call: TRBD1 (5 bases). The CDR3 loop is CASRGAGPQPQHF. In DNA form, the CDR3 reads TGTGCCAGCAGAGGGGCGGGGCCGCAGCCCCAGCATTTT.